This TCR beta chain was retrieved from a study of T-cell memory formation after mild COVID-19. In the study overall: Across donors, TCR clusters were largely donor specific.

Study results and caveats: Balance between CD4 and CD8 was seen in clones contracting day 15 to 85, and a CD4+ lean was seen in later expanders. Some clones that responded were present in memory (sampled pre-infection), which suggests cross-reactive memory joined.

The V and J ends lost 5 bases and 10 bases respectively, with 9 bases between them. From germline, CDR1 is MGHRA and CDR2 YSYEKL. This CDR3 has 11 amino acids. Concerning this clonotype: The antigen remains unidentified.

From the 5' RACE reads, TCRdb called clonotypes with MiXCR, one entry per CDR3 protein. The sample lists roughly 300,000 distinct CDR3 sequences, roughly an eighth occurring once. The sequencing sample was made of PBMCs or a T cell subset sorted from them (not recorded which). The V gene is TRBV4-1, the J gene TRBJ2-1; possibly TRBD2 for D (6 bases). The origin of this receptor is a young man who had mild COVID-19 (a few samples of this study predate the infection). Cell type and time point are not known. This CDR3 is CASSGAGEQFF. CDR3 coding DNA: TGCGCCAGCAGCGGGGCGGGGGAGCAGTTCTTC.